These T cell receptor beta chains were read from a single sample in a study of T cells in Graves' hyperthyroidism and ophthalmopathy. TCRdb passed the multiplex PCR reads through MiXCR, listing each CDR3 protein once. This repertoire shows roughly 720,000 distinct CDR3 sequences, 15% to 20% found once; its top ten account for roughly a sixth. The sequenced material came from blood. The receptors stem from a man aged 45-65 years with Graves' hyperthyroidism. The CDR3 runs from the conserved cysteine through the conserved F or W. Fields, in order: V gene, J gene, CDR3 protein.

>TRBV27|TRBJ1-6
CASSLREAGSPLHF
>TRBV6-5|TRBJ1-6
CASSYGPINSPLHF
>TRBV9|TRBJ1-3
CASSGRGGSGNTIYF
>TRBV7-9|TRBJ2-1
CASSSGQSNEQFF
>TRBV5-1|TRBJ2-5
CASSITGTGIQETQYF
>TRBV28|TRBJ2-1
CASSPPNLPSYNEQFF
>TRBV19|TRBJ1-4
CASSILGQGEKLFF
>TRBV6-1|TRBJ1-1
CASEDRFGTEAFF
>TRBV25-1|TRBJ1-4
CASSDTGTGREKLFF
>TRBV2|TRBJ2-3
CAIFARTSGGGGDTQYF
>TRBV20-1|TRBJ2-2
CSAQRGGQFYPGELFF
>TRBV7-2|TRBJ2-3
CASSFGSGASTDTQYF
>TRBV11-2|TRBJ2-5
CASSLDRRRPQETQYF
>TRBV2|TRBJ2-7
CASSEGLFYEQYF
>TRBV6-1|TRBJ2-7
CATHDEGEYEQYF
>TRBV2|TRBJ2-7
CASSGTGPLSEQYF
>TRBV12-3/TRBV12-4|TRBJ2-4
CASSLDLAKNIQYF
>TRBV20-1|TRBJ2-3
CSARDRLAASSTDTQYF
>TRBV3-1|TRBJ2-2
CASRWATGELFF
>TRBV12-3/TRBV12-4|TRBJ2-5
CASSWTNQETQYF
>TRBV2|TRBJ2-1
CASSERDRGRNEQFF
>TRBV28|TRBJ2-7
CASNPPAGVEYEQYF
>TRBV13|TRBJ2-7
CASSLGDREQYF
>TRBV12-3/TRBV12-4|TRBJ1-1
CASSLKGMNTEAFF
>TRBV18|TRBJ2-1
CASSPVTSGNEQFF
>TRBV28|TRBJ2-5
CASSLSPGLAGEEETQYF
>TRBV30|TRBJ2-1
CASSGSRGQFF
>TRBV6-1|TRBJ2-5
CASSESTRGVETQYF
>TRBV9|TRBJ2-3
CASSERDSTDTQYF
>TRBV10-3|TRBJ1-4
CAISEGEKLFF
>TRBV10-3|TRBJ2-2
CAISTSGTSGSPTGELFF
>TRBV12-3/TRBV12-4|TRBJ2-3
CASSFQPTTDTQYF
>TRBV5-6|TRBJ1-1
CASSPGHPGTGGFF
>TRBV12-3/TRBV12-4|TRBJ2-7
CASSPKGTGKFYEQYF
>TRBV27|TRBJ1-2
CASSFSGDYGYTF
>TRBV30|TRBJ2-1
CAWSVLRTHYNEQFF
>TRBV3-1|TRBJ2-7
CASSHTMPYEQYF
>TRBV28|TRBJ1-2
CASSQTGTGVGGYTF
>TRBV20-1|TRBJ2-1
CSARQPPSYNEQFF
>TRBV27|TRBJ2-3
CASSLSVRAGETDTQYF
>TRBV30|TRBJ2-7
CAWNVGPPYEQYF
>TRBV25-1|TRBJ2-1
CASSETSGNNYNEQFF
>TRBV7-3|TRBJ1-5
CASSPRQLRWNQPQHF
>TRBV28|TRBJ1-2
CASSLGTSGYTF
>TRBV3-1|TRBJ2-7
CASSRLGGKSYEQYF
>TRBV6-2/TRBV6-3|TRBJ2-7
CATNRDHSYEQYF
>TRBV12-3/TRBV12-4|TRBJ1-2
CASSLEGARYGYTF
>TRBV20-1|TRBJ2-2
CSASGSIAGELFF
>TRBV28|TRBJ2-7
CASSPPLDLTYEQYF
>TRBV19|TRBJ2-6
CASSRTISYSGANVLTF
>TRBV29-1|TRBJ1-4
CSVGTETNEKLFF
>TRBV2|TRBJ2-6
CASRAASSGANVLTF
>TRBV6-1|TRBJ1-2
CASVSEATYGYTF
>TRBV7-2|TRBJ2-3
CASKASGRESTDTQYF
>TRBV30|TRBJ1-4
CAWSGSRPEKLFF
>TRBV24-1|TRBJ2-5
CATSDPGGSQETQYF
>TRBV7-9|TRBJ2-3
CASSWEGPDTQYF
>TRBV12-3/TRBV12-4|TRBJ2-4
CASSFRPGQLAKNIQYF
>TRBV6-4|TRBJ1-1
CASKIWDADPTEAFF
>TRBV2|TRBJ1-1
CASSDKRREAFF